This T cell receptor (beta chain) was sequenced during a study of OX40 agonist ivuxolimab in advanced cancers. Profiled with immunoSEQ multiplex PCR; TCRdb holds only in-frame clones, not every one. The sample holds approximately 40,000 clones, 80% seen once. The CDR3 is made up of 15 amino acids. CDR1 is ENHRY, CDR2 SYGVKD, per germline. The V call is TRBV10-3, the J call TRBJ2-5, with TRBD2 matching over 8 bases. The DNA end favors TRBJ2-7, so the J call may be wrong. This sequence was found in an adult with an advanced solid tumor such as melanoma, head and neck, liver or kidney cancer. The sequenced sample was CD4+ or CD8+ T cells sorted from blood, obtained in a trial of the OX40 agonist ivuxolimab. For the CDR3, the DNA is TGTGCCATCAGTGAGCAGCGGGGGACCTCCTACGAGCAGTACTTC. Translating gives CAISEQRGTSYEQYF.